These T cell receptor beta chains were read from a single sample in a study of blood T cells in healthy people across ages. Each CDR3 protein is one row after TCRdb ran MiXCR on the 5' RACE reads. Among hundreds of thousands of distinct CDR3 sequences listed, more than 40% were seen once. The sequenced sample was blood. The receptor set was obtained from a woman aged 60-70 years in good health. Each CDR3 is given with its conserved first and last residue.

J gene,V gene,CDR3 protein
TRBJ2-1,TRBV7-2,CASSEGLLNEQFF
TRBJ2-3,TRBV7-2,CASSPGVGAQYF
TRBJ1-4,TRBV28,CASSPSGQVNEKLFF
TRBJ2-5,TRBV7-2,CASSPTWGETQYF
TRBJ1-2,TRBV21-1,CASSPRTFYGYTF
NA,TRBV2,CASSVALAVHEQYF
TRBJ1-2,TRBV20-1,CSAINREYGYTF
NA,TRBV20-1,CSCSPGTREETQYF
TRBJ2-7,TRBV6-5,CASSALRHSYEQYF
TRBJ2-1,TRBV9,CASSVVAGGPTLQFF
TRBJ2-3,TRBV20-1,CSARDSSGVDTQYF
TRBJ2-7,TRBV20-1,CSASEGGRASYEQYF
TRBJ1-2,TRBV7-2,CASSLGGQLKGGYTF
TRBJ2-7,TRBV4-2,CASSQDPIPGLAGWETLYF
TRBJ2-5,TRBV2,CASNRDRTQETQYF